This section outlines one TCR beta chain sequence together with its context. Its target is not known. The CDR3 length is 14 residues. The germline gives CDR1 GTSNPN, CDR2 SVGIG (reference sequence). Trimming left V 2 bases short and J 5 bases short, with 10 bases between. This sample's treatment: 19 received Ad26.COV2.S at low or high dose, single or two shots; several received placebo; per-sample allocation not given. Sampling happened 63 days after the first vaccine or placebo injection. This specimen comes from a study of Ad26.COV2.S vaccination and SARS-CoV-2 variants. Study as a whole: Donor was in the COV1001 Ad26.COV2.S trial arm. General observations from the study: Total T cell responses were possibly underestimated by TCR breadth and depth analyses. People who got the vaccine had more spike-specific TCR breadth than people who got placebo. Responses of spike-specific T cells (both CD8+ and CD4+) reportedly showed substantial breadth after vaccination.

Clones were sequenced by immunoSEQ multiplex PCR, and TCRdb holds only the in-frame ones, with some missing. The data contain 300,000 to 450,000 clones, around 83% of them singletons. The TCR originated in a person aged 18-65 years who received the Ad26.COV2.S COVID-19 vaccine or a placebo. Here the sequenced sample was peripheral blood, taken in a trial of Ad26.COV2.S vaccine versus placebo. The chain combines TRBV30 with TRBJ1-6; D might be TRBD1 (5 bases). Here the CDR3 reads CAWSTQGHNSPLHF. CDR3 coding DNA: TGTGCCTGGAGTACGCAGGGCCATAATTCACCCCTCCACTTT.